The rows below give T cell receptor beta chains drawn from one sample of a study of blood T cell repertoires in COVID-19. TCRdb's copy holds only in-frame clones and misses some; the assay was immunoSEQ multiplex PCR. The top ten clones hold more than 12% of a sample with a few hundred thousand clones, nearly 90% of them seen once. Sequencing input: PBMCs or T cells enriched from blood (not recorded which). These receptors were taken from a man in his thirties or forties who had been exposed to COVID-19. CDR3s include the opening cysteine and the closing phenylalanine or tryptophan. A D gene is named only where the DNA matches it firmly. A clone size is listed for some rows: how often the clone was seen (once, few, many), or a class if it is expanded.

V gene: TRBV19
clone size: NA
J gene: TRBJ1-2
D gene: TRBD1
CDR3 protein: CASWQGAYGYTF
CDR3 DNA: TGTGCCAGTTGGCAGGGGGCCTATGGCTACACCTTC

V gene: TRBV7-2
clone size: few
J gene: TRBJ2-4
D gene: NA
CDR3 protein: CASSSRRSHLAKNIQYF
CDR3 DNA: TGTGCCAGCAGCTCTCGGCGGTCACACCTAGCCAAAAACATTCAGTACTTC

V gene: TRBV6-2/TRBV6-3
clone size: NA
J gene: TRBJ2-5
D gene: TRBD2
CDR3 protein: CASSSTSGGEETQYF
CDR3 DNA: TGTGCCAGCAGTTCGACTAGCGGGGGAGAGGAGACCCAGTACTTC

V gene: TRBV5-4
clone size: NA
J gene: TRBJ1-1
D gene: NA
CDR3 protein: CASSVGRNTEAFF
CDR3 DNA: TGTGCCAGCAGCGTGGGGAGGAACACTGAAGCTTTCTTT

V gene: TRBV15
clone size: NA
J gene: TRBJ2-1
D gene: TRBD2
CDR3 protein: CASSGGGASEQFF
CDR3 DNA: TGTGCCAGCAGTGGCGGGGGGGCCAGTGAGCAGTTCTTC

V gene: TRBV7-3
clone size: once
J gene: TRBJ1-1
D gene: NA
CDR3 protein: CASSPLPENTEAFF
CDR3 DNA: TGTGCCAGCAGCCCCTTACCAGAGAACACTGAAGCTTTCTTT

V gene: TRBV5-1
clone size: NA
J gene: TRBJ2-3
D gene: TRBD2
CDR3 protein: CASSSRGGADTQYF
CDR3 DNA: TGCGCCAGCAGCTCGCGGGGGGGCGCAGATACGCAGTATTTT

V gene: TRBV28
clone size: NA
J gene: TRBJ1-2
D gene: NA
CDR3 protein: CASSSGLKEGGYTF
CDR3 DNA: TGTGCCAGCAGTTCGGGACTCAAAGAAGGTGGCTACACCTTC

V gene: TRBV7-9
clone size: NA
J gene: TRBJ2-7
D gene: NA
CDR3 protein: CASSFGTYEQYF
CDR3 DNA: TGTGCCAGCAGCTTCGGGACCTACGAGCAGTACTTC

V gene: TRBV5-1
clone size: NA
J gene: TRBJ2-1
D gene: TRBD1
CDR3 protein: CASSPSTGATNEQFF
CDR3 DNA: TGCGCCAGCAGCCCATCGACAGGGGCGACCAATGAGCAGTTCTTC

V gene: TRBV6-2/TRBV6-3
clone size: NA
J gene: TRBJ1-5
D gene: NA
CDR3 protein: CASSLGGPTAPQHF
CDR3 DNA: TGTGCCAGCAGTTTGGGGGGGCCCACGGCGCCCCAGCATTTT

V gene: TRBV5-1
clone size: NA
J gene: TRBJ1-4
D gene: NA
CDR3 protein: CASSFSRGGDEKLFF
CDR3 DNA: TGCGCCAGCAGCTTCTCCCGGGGAGGAGATGAAAAACTGTTTTTT

V gene: TRBV11-2
clone size: NA
J gene: TRBJ2-7
D gene: TRBD1
CDR3 protein: CASSLRQGTYEQYF
CDR3 DNA: TGTGCCAGCAGCTTGAGACAGGGGACCTACGAGCAGTACTTC

V gene: TRBV14
clone size: NA
J gene: TRBJ1-1
D gene: NA
CDR3 protein: CASSQGGQAVITEAFF
CDR3 DNA: TGTGCCAGCAGCCAAGGCGGGCAGGCGGTTATCACTGAAGCTTTCTTT

V gene: TRBV11-2
clone size: NA
J gene: TRBJ2-3
D gene: TRBD2
CDR3 protein: CASSLDTGGASTDTQYF
CDR3 DNA: TGTGCCAGCAGCTTAGATACCGGGGGGGCTAGCACAGATACGCAGTATTTT

V gene: TRBV13
clone size: once
J gene: TRBJ2-1
D gene: TRBD2
CDR3 protein: CASSLEWSGEGLYNEQFF
CDR3 DNA: TGTGCCAGCAGCTTAGAGTGGTCCGGGGAGGGCCTCTACAATGAGCAGTTCTTC

V gene: TRBV29-1
clone size: NA
J gene: TRBJ1-1
D gene: NA
CDR3 protein: CSALSQGLGTEAFF
CDR3 DNA: TGCAGCGCCCTGTCACAGGGATTGGGAACTGAAGCTTTCTTT

V gene: TRBV4-1
clone size: NA
J gene: TRBJ2-2
D gene: NA
CDR3 protein: CASSQALGGGANTGELFF
CDR3 DNA: TGCGCCAGCAGCCAGGCCCTAGGTGGGGGGGCTAACACCGGGGAGCTGTTTTTT

V gene: TRBV20-1
clone size: NA
J gene: TRBJ2-7
D gene: NA
CDR3 protein: CSASGSSGGGYEQYF
CDR3 DNA: TGCAGTGCTAGTGGTTCCTCCGGGGGAGGATACGAGCAGTACTTC

V gene: TRBV27
clone size: NA
J gene: TRBJ1-2
D gene: NA
CDR3 protein: CASSLGAGGFYGYTF
CDR3 DNA: TGTGCCAGCAGTTTAGGGGCAGGAGGGTTCTATGGCTACACCTTC

V gene: TRBV28
clone size: NA
J gene: TRBJ2-7
D gene: NA
CDR3 protein: CASSSQDSYEQYF
CDR3 DNA: TGTGCCAGCAGTAGTCAGGACTCCTACGAGCAGTACTTC

V gene: TRBV11-2
clone size: NA
J gene: TRBJ1-5
D gene: NA
CDR3 protein: CASSLGLGPGAQHF
CDR3 DNA: TGTGCCAGCAGCTTAGGGTTAGGACCCGGGGCCCAGCATTTT

V gene: TRBV5-1
clone size: NA
J gene: TRBJ1-6
D gene: NA
CDR3 protein: CASSFGSLNSPLHF
CDR3 DNA: TGCGCCAGCAGCTTCGGGTCGCTTAATTCACCCCTCCACTTT

V gene: TRBV11-2
clone size: once
J gene: TRBJ2-3
D gene: TRBD2
CDR3 protein: CASSLVASSGGTQYF
CDR3 DNA: TGTGCCAGCAGCTTAGTCGCCTCTAGCGGGGGTACGCAGTATTTT

V gene: TRBV5-1
clone size: once
J gene: TRBJ1-2
D gene: NA
CDR3 protein: CASSLEAGGGYTF
CDR3 DNA: TGCGCCAGCAGCTTGGAGGCGGGTGGTGGCTACACCTTC

V gene: TRBV29-1
clone size: NA
J gene: TRBJ1-2
D gene: TRBD1
CDR3 protein: CSVDHPRGDGYTF
CDR3 DNA: TGCAGCGTTGACCACCCCAGGGGGGACGGCTACACCTTC

V gene: TRBV10-3
clone size: NA
J gene: TRBJ1-2
D gene: TRBD1
CDR3 protein: CAISEPGQGLYYGYTF
CDR3 DNA: TGTGCCATCAGTGAGCCCGGACAGGGGCTATACTATGGCTACACCTTC

V gene: TRBV7-6
clone size: NA
J gene: TRBJ2-3
D gene: TRBD1
CDR3 protein: CASSLDARGRADTQYF
CDR3 DNA: TGTGCCAGCAGCTTAGACGCCAGGGGGCGGGCAGATACGCAGTATTTT